This TCR beta chain was identified in a study of T cell responses to AZD1222 COVID-19 vaccine (dated by TCRdb to the early 2020s). Regarding the complete study: AZD1222 recipients with second doses at about 4 weeks or about 12 weeks were pooled, because spike-specific TCR depth and breadth did not differ between schedules. A total of over 230 trial participants underwent TCR sequencing, of whom around 200 received two doses of AZD1222 and about 25 received two doses of the MenACWY control vaccine. Trial participants were enrolled into age subgroups of 18-55, 56-69 and 70-plus years, which contained about 150, 27 and 61 TCR-sequenced participants, respectively. The paper as a whole reports these results and caveats: Participants were mostly white British and included more females than males, and it was suggested by the authors that clonal diversity may have been underestimated. In the small 56-69-year group, the increase in depth fell short of significance, most likely because of low power. Nearly half of unique spike-specific TCRs reportedly recognized epitopes outside regions mutated in the B.1.351 and B.1.1.7 variants. Conclusions about previously exposed vaccinees are limited because only six or seven AZD1222 recipients were SARS-CoV-2 seropositive at baseline. Because no day 14 peak-response samples were available, repertoires were characterized only after the peak T cell response. The whole spike protein was spanned by vaccine-associated CD4 TCRs, and dominant responses were seen in regions 160-218 and 743-854. A significant rise in spike-specific TCR breadth and depth was observed after two AZD1222 doses relative to day 0 and relative to MenACWY recipients.

The CDR3 regions of human TCRbeta chains were analyzed by immunosequencing. In the original analysis: TCRs in the repertoires were matched against a reference library of SARS-CoV-2-specific TCRs that had been generated with the MIRA antigen-specificity platform. Breadth was defined as the fraction of unique TCRs that were SARS-CoV-2-associated. Depth was defined as the fraction of total T cells that were SARS-CoV-2-associated. Using the MIRA data, each spike-specific TCR was assigned both to the spike region to which the TCR was reactive and to a CD4 or CD8 class. Log10-transformed breadth and depth values were compared by one-way ANOVA with Sidak's multiple comparisons tests. In its TCRdb copy, this immuneACCESS table keeps in-frame sequences only and misses some clones. Where compared with another copy, unresolved V genes explain less than half of these, and the others have no known cause. Clone size and V and J calls were adopted from that table, with D and trimming inferred from the DNA. The sample yields some 150,000 clones; around 90% were counted once. The ten largest clones add up to 5.2% of the sample.

The time point label here, explained by the study, means: baseline before first vaccination. Samples from vaccinated people were obtained from the UK trials COV001 and COV002, which included a single-blind randomized controlled phase 2/3 trial of AZD1222 (ChAdOx1 nCoV-19) in healthy adults. For TCRbeta chain sequencing, PBMC samples were collected from trial participants at day 0 and at day 28 after the second dose. Comments on this clone: Its antigen is still unknown. Nothing much larger sits one base from this clone, and base qualities are not available.

Germline trimming: 10 bases from V, 1 base from J; junction bases outside gene matches: 12. From the germline V gene, CDR1 is MDHEN and CDR2 is SYDVKM. The CDR3 holds 15 amino acids from the cysteine to the phenylalanine. Here the CDR3 DNA is all that survives: 45 bases in frame from base 1. The V and J genes are TRBV28 and TRBJ1-2; TRBD1 agrees with 7 junctional bases. The sequences come from peripheral blood, collected on day 0 of AZD1222 vaccination. The TCR originated in an adult in good health. At the DNA level, the sequence is TGTGCCACCTTTTCGGGACAGCTCATTAACTATGGCTACACCTTC. It translates to CATFSGQLINYGYTF.